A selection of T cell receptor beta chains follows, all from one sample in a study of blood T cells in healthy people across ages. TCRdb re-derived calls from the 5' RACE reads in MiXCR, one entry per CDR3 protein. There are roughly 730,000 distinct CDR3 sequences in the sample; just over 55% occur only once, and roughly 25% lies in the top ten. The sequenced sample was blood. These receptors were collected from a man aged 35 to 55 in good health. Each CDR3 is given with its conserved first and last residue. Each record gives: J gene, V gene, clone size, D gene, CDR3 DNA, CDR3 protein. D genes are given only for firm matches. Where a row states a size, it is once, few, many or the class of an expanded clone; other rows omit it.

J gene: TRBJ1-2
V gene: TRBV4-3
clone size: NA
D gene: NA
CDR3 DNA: TGCGCCAGCAGCCAAGTGAGGCAAACGGGCGGCTACACCTTC
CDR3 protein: CASSQVRQTGGYTF

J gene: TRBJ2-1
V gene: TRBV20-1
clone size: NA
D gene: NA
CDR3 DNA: TGCAGTGCTAGAGATCGGGGGAGCTCCTACAATGAGCAGTTCTTC
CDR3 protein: CSARDRGSSYNEQFF

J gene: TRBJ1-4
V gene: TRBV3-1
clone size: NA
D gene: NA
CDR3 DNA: TGTGCCAGCAGCCAAAAGGGGCAGTTTAATGAAAAACTGTTTTTT
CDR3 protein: CASSQKGQFNEKLFF

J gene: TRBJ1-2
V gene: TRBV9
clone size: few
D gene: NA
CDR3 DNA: TGTGCCAGCAGCGTTGCCGGGACGGACTATGGCTACACCTTC
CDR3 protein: CASSVAGTDYGYTF

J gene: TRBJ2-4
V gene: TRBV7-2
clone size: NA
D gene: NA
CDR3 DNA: TGTGCCAGCAGCTTAGAGCCGGTCGCGGGACAGAACATTCAGTACTTC
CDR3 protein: CASSLEPVAGQNIQYF

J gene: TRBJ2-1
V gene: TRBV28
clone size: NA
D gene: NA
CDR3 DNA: TGTGCCATCGGACGAGTCGTTGGTAATGAGCAGTTCTTC
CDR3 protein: CAIGRVVGNEQFF

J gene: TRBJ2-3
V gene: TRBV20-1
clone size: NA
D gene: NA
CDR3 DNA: TGCAGTGCTATAGGAATTCCCGTCGACACAGATACGCAGTATTTT
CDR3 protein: CSAIGIPVDTDTQYF

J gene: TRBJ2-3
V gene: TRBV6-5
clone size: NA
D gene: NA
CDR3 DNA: TGTGCCAGCAGTCTCGGAACCGAGACTAGCACAGATACGCAGTATTTT
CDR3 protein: CASSLGTETSTDTQYF

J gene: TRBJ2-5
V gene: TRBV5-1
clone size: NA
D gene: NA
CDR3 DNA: TGCGCCAGCAGCTTCGGCGGGATTGGAGAGACCCAGTACTTC
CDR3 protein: CASSFGGIGETQYF

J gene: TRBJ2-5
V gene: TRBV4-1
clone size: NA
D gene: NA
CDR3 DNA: TGCGCCAGCAGCCAAGATAAGCTAGTGAGCGATGAGCAGTACTTC
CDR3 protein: CASSQDKLVSDEQYF

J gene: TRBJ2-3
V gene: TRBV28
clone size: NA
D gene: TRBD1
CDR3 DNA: TGTGCCAGTAAGGACAGGGGGCGTGCAGATACGCAGTATTTT
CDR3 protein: CASKDRGRADTQYF

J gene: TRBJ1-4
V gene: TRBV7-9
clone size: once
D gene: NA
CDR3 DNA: TGTGCCAGCAGCTTGAGGACAGAGAATGAAAAACTGTTTTTT
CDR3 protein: CASSLRTENEKLFF

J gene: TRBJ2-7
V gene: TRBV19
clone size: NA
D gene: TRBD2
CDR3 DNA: TGTGCCAGTAGTATAGGTGGCGGGAGGGGCTCCTACGAGCAGTACTTC
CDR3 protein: CASSIGGGRGSYEQYF

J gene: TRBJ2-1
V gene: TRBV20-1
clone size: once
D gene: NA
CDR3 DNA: TGCAGTGCTAGGTCCGCCTGGGAGGAGCAGTTCTTC
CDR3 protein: CSARSAWEEQFF

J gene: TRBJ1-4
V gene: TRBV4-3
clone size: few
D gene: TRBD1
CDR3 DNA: TGCGCCAGCAGCCGAAGGGTCGACAGGGGGGATGAAAAACTGTTTTTT
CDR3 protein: CASSRRVDRGDEKLFF

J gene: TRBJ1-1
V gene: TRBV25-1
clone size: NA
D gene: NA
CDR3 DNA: TGTGCCAGCAACGGCGCGTGGGGTACAATGAACACTGAAGCTTTCTTT
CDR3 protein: CASNGAWGTMNTEAFF

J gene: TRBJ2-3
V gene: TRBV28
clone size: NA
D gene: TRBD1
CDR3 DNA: TGTGCCAGCAGTTCGAACCGGGACAGGGTAACAGATACGCAGTATTTT
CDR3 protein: CASSSNRDRVTDTQYF

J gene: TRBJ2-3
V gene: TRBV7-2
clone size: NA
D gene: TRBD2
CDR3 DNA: TGTGCCAGCAGCTTAGATTTAAGCGGGAACACAGATACGCAGTATTTT
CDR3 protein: CASSLDLSGNTDTQYF

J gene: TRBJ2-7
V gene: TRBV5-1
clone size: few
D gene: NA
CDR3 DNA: TGCGCCAGCAGCCCGTCCCAGGGCCACGAGCAGTACTTC
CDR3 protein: CASSPSQGHEQYF

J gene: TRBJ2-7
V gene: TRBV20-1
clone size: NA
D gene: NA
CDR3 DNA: TGCAGTGCTCACTCAGGGTTCGAGCAGTACTTC
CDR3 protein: CSAHSGFEQYF

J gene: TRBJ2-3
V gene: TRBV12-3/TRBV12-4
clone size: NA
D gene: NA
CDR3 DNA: TGTACCAGCAGTTTTGGACAGAATGAGGATACGCAGTATTTT
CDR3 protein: CTSSFGQNEDTQYF

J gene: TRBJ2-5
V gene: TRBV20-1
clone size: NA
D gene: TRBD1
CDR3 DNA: TGCAGTGCTGTGGGACAGCGGAAAGAGACCCAGTACTTC
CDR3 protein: CSAVGQRKETQYF

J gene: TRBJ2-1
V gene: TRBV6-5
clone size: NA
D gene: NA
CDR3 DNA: TGTGCCAGCAGTTACACCGGGGAATCCCTCCTCGACAATGAGCAGTTCTTC
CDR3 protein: CASSYTGESLLDNEQFF

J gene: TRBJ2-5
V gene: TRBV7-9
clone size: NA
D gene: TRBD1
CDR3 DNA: TGTGCCAGCAGCCCCCGTCCGGGACAGGGGGAGACCCAGTACTTC
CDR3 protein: CASSPRPGQGETQYF

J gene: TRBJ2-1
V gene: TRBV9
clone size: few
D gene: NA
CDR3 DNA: TGTGCCAGCAGTGTGGAAGGGAATGAGCAGTTCTTC
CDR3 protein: CASSVEGNEQFF

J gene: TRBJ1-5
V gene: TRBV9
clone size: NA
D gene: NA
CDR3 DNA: TGTGCCAGCAGCGTAGACGGGGGGCACCCACAAGATAGCAATCAGCCCCAGCATTTT
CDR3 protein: CASSVDGGHPQDSNQPQHF

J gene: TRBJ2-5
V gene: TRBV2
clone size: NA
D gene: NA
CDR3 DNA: TGTGCCGGCAGCGCGGACTACCAAGAGACCCAGTACTTC
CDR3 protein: CAGSADYQETQYF

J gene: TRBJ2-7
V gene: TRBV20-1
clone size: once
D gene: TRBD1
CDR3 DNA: TGCAGTGCCCGCCGGACAGGGGGAAACTCCTACGAGCAGTACTTC
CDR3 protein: CSARRTGGNSYEQYF

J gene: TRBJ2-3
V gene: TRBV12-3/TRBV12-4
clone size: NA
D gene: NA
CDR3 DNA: TGTGCCAGCGCCACCAGGGGGGGAGCAGATACGCAGTATTTT
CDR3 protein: CASATRGGADTQYF

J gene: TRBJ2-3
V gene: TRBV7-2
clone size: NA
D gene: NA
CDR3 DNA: TGTGCCAGCAGCTTAAGTTCGACAGGGAGGACAGATACGCAGTATTTT
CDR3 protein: CASSLSSTGRTDTQYF

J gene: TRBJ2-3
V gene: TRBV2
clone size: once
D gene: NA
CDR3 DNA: TGTGCCAGCAGTGAACCAGATACGCAGTATTTT
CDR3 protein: CASSEPDTQYF

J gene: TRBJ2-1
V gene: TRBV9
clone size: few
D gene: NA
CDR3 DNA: TGTGCCAGCAGCGTAGTCCCAGGGTACAATGAGCAGTTCTTC
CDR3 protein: CASSVVPGYNEQFF

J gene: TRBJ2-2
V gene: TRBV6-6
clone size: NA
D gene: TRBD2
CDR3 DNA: TGTGCCAGCAGTCCGACCCTAGCGGGGGGTAGCACCGGGGAGCTGTTTTTT
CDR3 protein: CASSPTLAGGSTGELFF

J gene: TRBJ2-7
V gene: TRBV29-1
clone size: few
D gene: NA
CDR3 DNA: TGCAGCGGAGGGCTGGGGTTCTACGAGCAGTACTTC
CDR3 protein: CSGGLGFYEQYF

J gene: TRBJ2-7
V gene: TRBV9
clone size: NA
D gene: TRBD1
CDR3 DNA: TGTGCCAGCAGCGTAGGTCGCCTCCGGACAGGGCACGGGGAGCAGTACTTC
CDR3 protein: CASSVGRLRTGHGEQYF

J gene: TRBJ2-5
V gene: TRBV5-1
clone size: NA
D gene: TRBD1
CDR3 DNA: TGCGCCAGCAGCTTAGGACAGGGCCAAGGGGAGCAGTACTTC
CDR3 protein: CASSLGQGQGEQYF

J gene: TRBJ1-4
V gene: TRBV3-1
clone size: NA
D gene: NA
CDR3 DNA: TGTGCCAGCAGCCAAGGTGTGGGAGGAGGCGCCGGCGGTGAAAAACTGTTTTTT
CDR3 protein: CASSQGVGGGAGGEKLFF

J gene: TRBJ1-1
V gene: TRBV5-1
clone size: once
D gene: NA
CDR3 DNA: TGCGCCAGCAGCTTGGAAAGGACAGACCTGAACACTGAAGCTTTCTTT
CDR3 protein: CASSLERTDLNTEAFF

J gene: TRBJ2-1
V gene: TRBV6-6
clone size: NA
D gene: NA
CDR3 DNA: TGTGCCAGCAGGTACAATGCGGGGACTGAGCAGTTCTTC
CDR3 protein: CASRYNAGTEQFF

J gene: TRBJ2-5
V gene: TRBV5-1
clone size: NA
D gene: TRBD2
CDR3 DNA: TGCACCAGCAGCTCGATGCGGGGGACCCAAGAGACCCAGTACTTC
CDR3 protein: CTSSSMRGTQETQYF

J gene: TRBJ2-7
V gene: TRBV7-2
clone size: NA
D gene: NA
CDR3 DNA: TGTGCCAGCAGCTTAGCTATTGGGAAGCTCTCCTACGAGCAGTACTTC
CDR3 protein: CASSLAIGKLSYEQYF

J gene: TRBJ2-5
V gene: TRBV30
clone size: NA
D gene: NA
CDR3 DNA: TGTGCCTGGAGTCACAGGGTGGGTGAGACCCAGTACTTC
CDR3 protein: CAWSHRVGETQYF

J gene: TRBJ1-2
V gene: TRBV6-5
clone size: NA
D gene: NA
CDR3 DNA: TGTGCCAGCAGTAGTACAGGTTCTGGCGGCTACACCTTC
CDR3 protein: CASSSTGSGGYTF

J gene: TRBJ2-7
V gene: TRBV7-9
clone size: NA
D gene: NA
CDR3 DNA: TGTGCCAGCAGCCCCCTCGGGGGAAATTCCTACGAGCAGTACTTC
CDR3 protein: CASSPLGGNSYEQYF

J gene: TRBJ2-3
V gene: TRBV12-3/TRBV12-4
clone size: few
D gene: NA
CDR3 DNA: TGTGCCAGCAGTTTTTCCGCTACAGGCGGAACAGATACGCAGTATTTT
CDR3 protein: CASSFSATGGTDTQYF

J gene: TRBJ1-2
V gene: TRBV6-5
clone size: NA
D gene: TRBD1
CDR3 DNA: TGTGCCAGCAGTTACACAGGGACAGCCTATGGCTACACCTTC
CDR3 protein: CASSYTGTAYGYTF

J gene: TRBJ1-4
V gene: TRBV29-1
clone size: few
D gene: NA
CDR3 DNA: TGCAGCGTTGGGGACGGCCATAATGAAAAACTGTTTTTT
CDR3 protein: CSVGDGHNEKLFF

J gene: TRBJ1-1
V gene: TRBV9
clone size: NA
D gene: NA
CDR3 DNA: TGTGCCAGCAGCGCTGGGATACAGAACACTGAAGCTTTCTTT
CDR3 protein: CASSAGIQNTEAFF

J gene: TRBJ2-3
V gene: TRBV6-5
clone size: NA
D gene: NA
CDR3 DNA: TGTGCCAGCAGGCCGCCCGGCACAGATACGCAGTATTTT
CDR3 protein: CASRPPGTDTQYF

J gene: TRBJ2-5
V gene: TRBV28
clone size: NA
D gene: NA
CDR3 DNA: TGTGCCAGCATCCTACAGGGAGTCAAAGAGACCCAGTACTTC
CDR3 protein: CASILQGVKETQYF

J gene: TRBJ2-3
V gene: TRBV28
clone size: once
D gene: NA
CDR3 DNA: TGTGCCAGCAGTTTAGTGAGCCGGGCGGGAAGGGGGACGCAGTATTTT
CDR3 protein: CASSLVSRAGRGTQYF

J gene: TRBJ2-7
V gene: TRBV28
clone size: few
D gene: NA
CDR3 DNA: TGTGCCAGCAGTTCAGGATTAATCGGCAGTACCTACGAGCAGTACTTC
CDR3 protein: CASSSGLIGSTYEQYF

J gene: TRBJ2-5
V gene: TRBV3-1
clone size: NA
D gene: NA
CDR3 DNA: TGTGCCAGCAGCCAGAAGAGACAAGGCCTAACCTTATGGTACCAAGAGACCCAGTACTTC
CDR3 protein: CASSQKRQGLTLWYQETQYF

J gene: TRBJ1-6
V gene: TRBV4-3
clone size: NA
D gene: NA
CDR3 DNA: TGCGCCAGCAGCCAAGTAAATGGAGGGTCGGCCCTCCACTTT
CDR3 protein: CASSQVNGGSALHF

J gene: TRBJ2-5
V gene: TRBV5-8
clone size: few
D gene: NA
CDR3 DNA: TGTGCCAGCAGCTTGAAGGGTGGGAAGACCCAGTACTTC
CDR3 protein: CASSLKGGKTQYF

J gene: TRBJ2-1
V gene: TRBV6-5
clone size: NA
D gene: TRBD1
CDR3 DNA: TGTGCCAGCAGTTACTGGGACAGAGGGGAGCAGTTCTTC
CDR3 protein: CASSYWDRGEQFF

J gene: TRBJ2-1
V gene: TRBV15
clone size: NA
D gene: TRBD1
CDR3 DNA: TGTGCCACCAGCAGAGGACAGGGAGCGCAGTTCTTC
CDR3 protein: CATSRGQGAQFF

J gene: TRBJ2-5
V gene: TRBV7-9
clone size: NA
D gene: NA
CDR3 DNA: NA
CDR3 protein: CASSFGSGVRWETQYF

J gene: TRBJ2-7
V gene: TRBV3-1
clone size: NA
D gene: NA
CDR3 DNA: TGTGCCAGCAGCCAAGATCGTGTCAGGTACTCCTACGAGCAGTACTTC
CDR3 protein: CASSQDRVRYSYEQYF